This T cell receptor beta chain came from a study of sequential checkpoint blockade in melanoma. Overall study context: Each arm's sequence ended with maintenance nivolumab.

Treatment noted: randomized to nivolumab then ipilimumab (arm A) or the reverse (arm B). The table came from immunoSEQ multiplex PCR; TCRdb's copy has only in-frame clones and leaves some out. Among 15,000 to 20,000 clones listed, under 85% were seen once. CDR1 SEHNR and CDR2 FQNEAQ come from the germline V gene (reference sequence). V dropped 4 bases and J dropped 5; count of bases not matched to a gene: 6. The CDR3 has 15 residues. The rearrangement joins TRBV7-9 to TRBJ2-1; TRBD1 matches 9 bases. Specimen: CD8+ T cells sorted from blood (inferred from file names), collected from a patient given nivolumab and ipilimumab in sequence. The receptor was derived from a human donor with melanoma. CDR3 loop: CASSYGQGSNNEQFF. The CDR3 coding sequence is TGTGCCAGCAGCTATGGACAGGGGTCAAACAATGAGCAGTTCTTC.